This T cell receptor beta chain was identified during a study of blood T cells in healthy people across ages (dated by TCRdb to about 2015). About the full investigation: In model experiments, template switching captured roughly one uniquely barcoded TCR beta cDNA molecule for every two T cells. The study measured age-related changes in TCR beta repertoire diversity using deep sequencing normalized with unique cDNA molecular identifiers. Four age groups were formed from the donors: young (average 16 years), middle-aged (around 40), aged (around 62) and long-lived (less than 85). To avoid experimental bias, donors of different ages were spread randomly across the sequencing lanes. Using the same blood draw, the study looked at two additional independent replicas of 1 million unique cDNA reads for two donors, one aged 18 to 29 and the other aged 80 or older. Study-wide findings and limitations: Observed TCR beta diversity per million T cells fell roughly linearly with age, and a significant reduction was already apparent by age around 40. The long-lived group showed more naive CD4+ T cells, fewer expanded clones and increased TCR diversity than the aged group, suggesting age selection. Estimates of total diversity based on one million sequenced T cells were considered lower bounds and underestimates. There was a strong correlation between observed TCR beta diversity and the percentage of naive T cells measured by flow cytometry. Because the CMV infection status of the donors was unknown, age-related changes in expanded clonotypes may potentially have been confounded. Conclusive comparison of naive and antigen-experienced compartments was prevented by the profiling of bulk unsorted PBMCs.

Systemically healthy Caucasian individuals from Russia, 35 to 50 in total and aged about 6 to 95 years, were included as donors. About 9.1 milliliters of peripheral blood were collected from each donor into EDTA-treated Vacutainer tubes. Ficoll-Paque density-gradient centrifugation was used to isolate PBMCs, with at least 6.5 million per sample. Trizol reagent was used to extract total RNA from PBMCs, with at least 5 micrograms per sample. The percentages of naive CD45RAhigh/CD27high T cells were determined by flow cytometry on a PBMC aliquot from every donor. The receptor library was made with 5' RACE. The sample was run on an Illumina HiSeq 2500. A second roughly 6 to 12 cycle PCR used a sample-barcoded 5' primer and a J-beta primer mix. Each TCR beta cDNA molecule received a unique molecular identifier from a template-switch 5' adaptor carrying 12 random nucleotides. At least 2.5 million CDR3-containing paired-end reads were obtained from each sample. All of the RNA was converted into first-strand cDNA using the Mint cDNA synthesis kit, with a TRBC-specific oligonucleotide serving as the primer. After uracil-DNA glycosylase treatment, a first 18-cycle PCR used universal primers M1SS and BC2_uni_R on all cDNA. From the authors' description of their analysis: Each sample was normalized by randomly selecting 1 million high-quality reads, each carrying a distinct molecular identifier. Reads sharing molecular identifiers were discarded rather than binned into consensus sequences. MiTCR, set to a Q25 quality threshold and the strictest error-elimination algorithm, was used for CDR3 identification, clonotype clustering and error correction. A nonparametric unseen species model with Euler transformation was used to estimate a lower bound on total TCR beta diversity. In TCRdb, the public reads were trimmed at Q25 with fastp and aligned with MiXCR, with productive beta chains retained. Identical CDR3 protein sequences are pooled into one entry, listed with their most common genes and DNA. For this entry, the V and J calls and clone size follow TCRdb and not the study's own pipeline. Recorded for this sample are some 1.7 million distinct CDR3 sequences; roughly 27% of them occurred a single time. Over 7% of the sample is taken by the ten largest.

Comment on this clonotype: Its antigen is still unknown. Per-nucleotide qualities are absent, and no much larger clonotype sits a single base away.

Material for sequencing was blood. The origin of this receptor is a woman aged 25 to 39 in good health.

The encoded CDR3 is CSANQRTPEDYGYTF. The base sequence is TGCAGTGCTAACCAAAGGACCCCAGAGGACTATGGCTACACCTTC. This receptor chain uses TRBV20-1 and TRBJ1-2; no D gene call is confident. The germline V gene (reference sequence) provides CDR1 DFQATT and CDR2 SNEGSKA. Cut back by 4 bases and 3 bases, the V and J ends lie 18 bases apart. From its cysteine to its phenylalanine, the CDR3 spans 15 amino acids. Of the read, only the CDR3 DNA is kept; its 45 bases are in frame from base 1.